Each of the 9 T cell receptor beta chains below was sequenced from the same sample in a study of cytomegalovirus exposure and HLA in healthy donors. The PCR made use of 60 Vbeta and 13 Jbeta primers. The method was immunoSEQ multiplex PCR; TCRdb's version includes in-frame clones alone and lacks a portion of them. The sample contains 95,000 or so clones, around three quarters of which appear only once. The sample comprised PBMCs. Receptors originate from a woman aged 50 to 65 in good health and CMV-seropositive.

V gene TRBV27 combines with J gene TRBJ2-3; 8 bases map to TRBD2. The V gene's germline CDR1 is MNHEY and CDR2 SMNVEV (reference sequence). The CDR3 loop spans 14 amino acids. The V segment lost 6 bases and the J segment 4 bases; nucleotides outside the gene matches: 6. CDR3 nucleotide sequence: TGTGCCAGCAGCACCGGGGGGGACGCAGATACGCAGTATTTT. It yields the protein CASSTGGDADTQYF.

V and J are TRBV18 and TRBJ2-5; weak D call: TRBD1 (6 bases). Trimming left V 2 bases short and J 9 bases short, with 10 bases between. Germline-derived CDR1 and CDR2 are KGHSH and LQKENI. The CDR3 runs 12 residues. The CDR3 protein is CASSPVQGPQYF. The CDR3 DNA reads TGTGCCAGCTCACCAGTTCAGGGGCCCCAGTACTTC. Complete variable domain (other parts from reference TRBV18 and TRBJ2-5): NAGVMQNPRHLVRRRGQEARLRCSPMKGHSHVYWYRQLPEEGLKFMVYLQKENIIDESGMPKERFSAEFPKEGPSILRIQQVVRGDSAAYFCASSPVQGPQYFGPGTRLLVL.

This chain links TRBV6-1 with TRBJ2-2; 10 bases align to TRBD2. The germline V gene encodes CDR1 MNHNS and CDR2 SASEGT. The CDR3 runs 15 residues. The junction had 1 base not matched to a gene; V was cut back by 4 bases and J by 2 bases. CDR3: CASSALAGNTGELFF. In DNA, the CDR3 is TGTGCCAGCAGTGCACTAGCGGGAAACACCGGGGAGCTGTTTTTT.

The chain has TRBV5-8 and TRBJ1-4, with 9 bases matching TRBD1. CDR1 SGHTS and CDR2 YDEGEE come from the germline V gene. This CDR3 has 14 residues. Trimming cost V 0 bases and J 7 bases; bases outside gene matches: 1. As DNA, the CDR3 is TGTGCCAGCAGCTTGGTGGACAGGGGTGAAAAACTGTTTTTT. Translation: CASSLVDRGEKLFF.

This clone was observed a few times. CDR3 region: CASSGQFSSYEQYF. The CDR3 DNA follows: TGTGCCAGCAGTGGACAGTTTAGCTCCTACGAGCAGTACTTC. V and J are TRBV2 and TRBJ2-7, with a weak D call TRBD1 (5 bases). V was cut by 4 bases and J by 0 bases, with 10 bases left in between. CDR3 length: 14 amino acids. The germline CDR1 and CDR2 sequences are SNHLY and FYNNEI.

This clone was counted between two and nine times. The chain joins TRBV6-1 to TRBJ2-2, with 10 bases matching TRBD2. Trimming at V came to 5 bases and at J to 7 bases, leaving 1 base not matched to a gene. Germline V gene data show CDR1 as MNHNS and CDR2 as SASEGT. The CDR3 runs to 13 residues. CDR3 in DNA: TGTGCCAGCAGTCTAGCGGGAGTCGGGGAGCTGTTTTTT. Translated: CASSLAGVGELFF.

The chain recombines TRBV6-6 with TRBJ1-6, with 8 bases aligning to TRBD1. In germline, CDR1 is MNHNY, CDR2 SVGAGI (reference sequence). This CDR3 is built from 14 residues. Trimming removed 7 bases from V and 11 bases from J; junction bases left unmatched: 10. CDR3 region: CASKYPGQEAPLHF. In DNA form, the CDR3 reads TGTGCCAGCAAATATCCGGGACAGGAAGCACCCCTCCACTTT.

The chain links TRBV21-1 to TRBJ1-5; the table's D call, TRBD1, has no DNA check behind it. TRBV21-1 is classified as a pseudogene. The CDR3 extends over 23 amino acids. CDR3 protein: CASSNWTPGQGSPGLGSNQPQHF. Here the CDR3 DNA reads TGTGCCAGCAGCAACTGGACTCCGGGACAGGGATCACCCGGGCTCGGGAGCAATCAGCCCCAGCATTTT.

The genes are TRBV6-6 and TRBJ1-5; D perhaps matches TRBD1 (5 bases). Trimming cost V 5 bases and J 7 bases, with 12 bases left between them. Germline CDR1 and CDR2: MNHNY and SVGAGI (reference sequence). The CDR3 has 13 residues. CDR3 region: CASSHGGDQPQHF. The CDR3 DNA follows: TGTGCCAGCAGTCACGGGGGGGACCAGCCCCAGCATTTT.